These 6 T cell receptor beta chains were sequenced from one sample in a study of blood T cells in healthy people across ages. Together with a sample-barcoded 5' primer, a J-beta primer mix was included in a second PCR lasting about 6 to 12 cycles. TCRdb redid the calling of the 5' RACE reads with MiXCR, one entry per CDR3 protein. The sample comprises approximately 800,000 distinct CDR3 sequences, roughly 25% of which are singletons, and around 3% rests with the top ten. This sample was shared with a second study, whose subject was T cells of mothers and their children.

What was sequenced was blood. The source of these receptors is a boy between 10 and 17 years old in good health.

J is TRBJ2-7 and V is TRBV7-9, with 7 bases aligning to TRBD1. CDR1 and CDR2 from the germline V gene are SEHNR and FQNEAQ (reference sequence). The CDR3 contains 13 residues. The V segment lost 8 bases and the J segment 2 bases; nucleotides outside the gene matches: 6. The CDR3 bases are TGTGCCAGCGGTCGACAGGGTACCTACGAGCAGTACTTC. Translating gives CASGRQGTYEQYF.

In its sample, this clonotype was seen a few times. The chain has TRBV6-1 and TRBJ1-2, with TRBD1 identical over 7 bases. The germline V gene has CDR1 MNHNS and CDR2 SASEGT. There are 11 residues in the CDR3. V trimming: 8 bases; J trimming: 7 bases; junction bases outside the gene matches: 4. Written as DNA, the CDR3 is TGTGCCAGCCAGCAGGGGGGTGGCTACACCTTC. Its protein product is CASQQGGGYTF.

This clonotype was detected only a few times. The V call is TRBV24-1, the J call TRBJ1-5; TRBD1 agrees at 7 bases. Losses at the gene ends were 9 bases for V and 0 bases for J; bases not matched to a gene: 4. CDR3 length: 14 residues. The germline V gene has CDR1 KGHDR and CDR2 SFDVKD. For the CDR3, the DNA is TGTGCCACCGCGGGACAGTATAGCAATCAGCCCCAGCATTTT. Translation: CATAGQYSNQPQHF.

This clonotype has just a few counts. The chain links TRBV7-2 to TRBJ2-3, with 11 bases matching TRBD2. With 1 base clipped from V and 6 bases from J, the junction kept 3 bases outside the gene matches. CDR3 size: 15 residues. The germline V gene has CDR1 SGHTA and CDR2 FQGNSA. In DNA form, the CDR3 reads TGTGCCAGCAGCTTAGGGCCTAGCGGGAGGGATACGCAGTATTTT. It is translated as CASSLGPSGRDTQYF.

The chain links TRBV9 to TRBJ2-3, with D possibly TRBD2 on 6 matching bases. V lost 3 bases and J lost 6, with 17 bases in between. This CDR3 spans 15 amino acids. The germline V gene encodes CDR1 SGDLS and CDR2 YYNGEE. The CDR3 sequence: CASSGGVSSGDTQYF. The CDR3 DNA sequence: TGTGCCAGCAGCGGAGGCGTCTCCAGCGGGGATACGCAGTATTTT.

This chain joins TRBV24-1 and TRBJ2-3, with 8 positions matching TRBD1. This CDR3 is built from 15 residues. The V segment lost 4 bases and the J segment 1 base; nucleotides outside the gene matches: 3. CDR1 is KGHDR and CDR2 is SFDVKD in the germline V gene. In DNA form, the CDR3 reads TGTGCCACCAGTGAGACAGGGGTCGGCACAGATACGCAGTATTTT. Its translation is CATSETGVGTDTQYF.